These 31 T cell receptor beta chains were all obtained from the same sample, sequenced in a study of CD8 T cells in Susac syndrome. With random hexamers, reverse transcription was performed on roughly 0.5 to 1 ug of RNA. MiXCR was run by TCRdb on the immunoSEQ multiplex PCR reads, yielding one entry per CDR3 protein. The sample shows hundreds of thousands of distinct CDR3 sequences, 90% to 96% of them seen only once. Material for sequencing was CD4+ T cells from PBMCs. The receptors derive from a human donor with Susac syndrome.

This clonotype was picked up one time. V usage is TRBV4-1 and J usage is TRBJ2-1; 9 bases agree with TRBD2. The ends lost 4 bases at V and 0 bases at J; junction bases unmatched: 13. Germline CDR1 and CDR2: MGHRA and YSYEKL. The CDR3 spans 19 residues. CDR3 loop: CASSPRGSGGSSSYNEQFF. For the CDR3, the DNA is TGCGCCAGCAGCCCCCGGGGTAGCGGGGGTTCTAGCTCCTACAATGAGCAGTTCTTC.

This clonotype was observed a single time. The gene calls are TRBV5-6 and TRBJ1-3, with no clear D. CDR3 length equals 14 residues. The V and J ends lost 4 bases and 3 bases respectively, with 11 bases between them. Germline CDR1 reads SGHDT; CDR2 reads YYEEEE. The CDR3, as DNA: TGTGCCAGCAGCCGTTGGTGGCTTGGAAACACCATATATTTT. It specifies CASSRWWLGNTIYF.

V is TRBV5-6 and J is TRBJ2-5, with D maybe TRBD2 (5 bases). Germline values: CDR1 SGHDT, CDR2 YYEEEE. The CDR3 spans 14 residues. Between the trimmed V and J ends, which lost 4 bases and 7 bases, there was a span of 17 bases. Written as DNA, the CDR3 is TGTGCCAGCAGCAGAGTAGATCCGGGGTCGACCCAGTACTTC. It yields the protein CASSRVDPGSTQYF.

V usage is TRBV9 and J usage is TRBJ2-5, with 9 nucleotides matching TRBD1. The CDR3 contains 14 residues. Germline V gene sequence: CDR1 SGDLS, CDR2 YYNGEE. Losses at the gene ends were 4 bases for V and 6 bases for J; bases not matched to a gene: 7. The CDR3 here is CASSTRTGAQTQYF. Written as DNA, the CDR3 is TGTGCCAGCAGCACCCGGACAGGGGCACAGACCCAGTACTTC.

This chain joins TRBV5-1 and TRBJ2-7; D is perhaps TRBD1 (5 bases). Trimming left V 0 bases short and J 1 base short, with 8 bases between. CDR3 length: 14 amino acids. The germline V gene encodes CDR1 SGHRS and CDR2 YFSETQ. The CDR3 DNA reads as TGCGCCAGCAGCTTGGAGTCAGGGTCCTACGAGCAGTACTTC. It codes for CASSLESGSYEQYF.

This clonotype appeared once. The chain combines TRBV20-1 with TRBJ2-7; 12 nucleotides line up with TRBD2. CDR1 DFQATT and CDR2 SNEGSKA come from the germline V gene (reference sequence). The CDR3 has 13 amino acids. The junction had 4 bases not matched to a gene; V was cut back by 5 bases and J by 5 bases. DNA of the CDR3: TGCAGTGCTCCTAGCGGGAGGGCCAACGAGCAGTACTTC. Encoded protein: CSAPSGRANEQYF.

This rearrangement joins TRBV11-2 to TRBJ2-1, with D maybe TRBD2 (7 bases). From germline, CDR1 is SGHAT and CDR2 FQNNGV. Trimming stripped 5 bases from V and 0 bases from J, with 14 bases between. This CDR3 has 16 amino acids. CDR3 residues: CASSRGEGSSYNEQFF. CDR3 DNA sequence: TGTGCCAGCAGCAGGGGGGAGGGGAGCTCCTACAATGAGCAGTTCTTC.

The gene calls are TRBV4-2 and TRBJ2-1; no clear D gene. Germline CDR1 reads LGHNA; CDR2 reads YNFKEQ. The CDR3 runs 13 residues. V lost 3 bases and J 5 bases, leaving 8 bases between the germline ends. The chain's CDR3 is CASSHDRNNEQFF. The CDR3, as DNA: TGTGCCAGCAGCCACGACCGAAACAATGAGCAGTTCTTC.

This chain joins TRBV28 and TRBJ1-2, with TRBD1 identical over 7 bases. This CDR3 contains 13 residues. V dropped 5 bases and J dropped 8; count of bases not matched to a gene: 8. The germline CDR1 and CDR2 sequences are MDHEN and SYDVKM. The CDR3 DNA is TGTGCCAGCAGTACAGGGGTGGGTATCGGCTACACCTTC. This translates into CASSTGVGIGYTF.

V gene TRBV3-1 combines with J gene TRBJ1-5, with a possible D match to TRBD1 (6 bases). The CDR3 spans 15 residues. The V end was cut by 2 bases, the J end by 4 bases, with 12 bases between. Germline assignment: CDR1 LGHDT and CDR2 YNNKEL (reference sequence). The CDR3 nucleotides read TGTGCCAGCAGCCAACTTCTGACAGGAAATCAGCCCCAGCATTTT. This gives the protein CASSQLLTGNQPQHF.

CDR3 coding DNA: TGTGCCAGCAGCGTATCGCTAGCGCCTTCAAGATCTGAGCAGTTCTTC. It yields the protein CASSVSLAPSRSEQFF. This chain joins TRBV9 and TRBJ2-1; TRBD2 is a possible D gene (6 bases). The CDR3 extends over 16 amino acids. Germline CDR1 SGDLS, CDR2 YYNGEE. V lost 1 base to trimming and J lost 9 bases, with 20 bases between them.

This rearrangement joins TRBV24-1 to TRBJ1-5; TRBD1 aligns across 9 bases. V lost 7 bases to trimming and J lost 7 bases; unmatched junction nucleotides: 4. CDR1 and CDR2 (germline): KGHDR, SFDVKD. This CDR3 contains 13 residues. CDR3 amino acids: CATRETGGQPQHF. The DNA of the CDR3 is TGTGCCACCAGGGAGACAGGGGGGCAGCCCCAGCATTTT.

CDR3 in DNA: TGCGCCAGCAGCCAACGCTTGGGCAGAGAGACCCAGTACTTC. It specifies CASSQRLGRETQYF. V usage is TRBV4-1 and J usage is TRBJ2-5; no definite D call. The CDR3 runs 14 residues. Trimming shortened V by 2 bases and J by 4 bases, and 11 bases separated the two germline ends. Germline V lookup: CDR1 MGHRA, CDR2 YSYEKL.

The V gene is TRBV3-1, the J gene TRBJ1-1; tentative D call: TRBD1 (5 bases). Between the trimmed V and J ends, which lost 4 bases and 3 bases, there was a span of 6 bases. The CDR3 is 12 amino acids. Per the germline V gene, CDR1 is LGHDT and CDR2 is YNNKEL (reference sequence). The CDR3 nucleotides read TGTGCCAGCAGCCCAGGGTACACTGAAGCTTTCTTT. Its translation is CASSPGYTEAFF.

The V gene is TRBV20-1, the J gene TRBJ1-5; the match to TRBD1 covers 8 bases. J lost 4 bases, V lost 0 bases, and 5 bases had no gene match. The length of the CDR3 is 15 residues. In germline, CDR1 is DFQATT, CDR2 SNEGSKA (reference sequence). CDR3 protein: CSARDSGQENQPQHF. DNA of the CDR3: TGCAGTGCTAGAGATTCGGGACAGGAGAATCAGCCCCAGCATTTT.

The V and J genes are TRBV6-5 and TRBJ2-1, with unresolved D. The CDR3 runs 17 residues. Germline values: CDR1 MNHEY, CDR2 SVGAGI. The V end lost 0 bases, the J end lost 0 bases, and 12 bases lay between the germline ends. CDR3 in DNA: TGTGCCAGCAGTTACTCACTACTGGAGAGCTCCTACAATGAGCAGTTCTTC. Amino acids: CASSYSLLESSYNEQFF.

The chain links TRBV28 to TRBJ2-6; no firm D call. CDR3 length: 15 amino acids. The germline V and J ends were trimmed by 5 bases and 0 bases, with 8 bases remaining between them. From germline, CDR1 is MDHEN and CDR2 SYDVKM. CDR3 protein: CASSARNSGANVLTF. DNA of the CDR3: TGTGCCAGCAGTGCCAGAAACTCTGGGGCCAACGTCCTGACTTTC.

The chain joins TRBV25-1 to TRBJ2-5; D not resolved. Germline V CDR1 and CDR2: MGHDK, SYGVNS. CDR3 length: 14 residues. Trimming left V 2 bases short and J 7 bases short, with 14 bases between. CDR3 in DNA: TGTGCCAGCAGTGAAGTCGATAAGTGGGGGACCCAGTACTTC. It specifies CASSEVDKWGTQYF. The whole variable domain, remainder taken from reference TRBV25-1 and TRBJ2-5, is EADIYQTPRYLVIGTGKKITLECSQTMGHDKMYWYQQDPGMELHLIHYSYGVNSTEKGDLSSESTVSRIRTEHFPLTLESARPSHTSQYLCASSEVDKWGTQYFGPGTRLLVL.

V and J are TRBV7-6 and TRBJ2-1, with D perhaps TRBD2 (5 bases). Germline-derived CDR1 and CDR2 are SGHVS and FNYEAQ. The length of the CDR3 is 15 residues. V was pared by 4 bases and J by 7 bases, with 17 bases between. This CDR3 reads CASSSWTGEWNEQFF. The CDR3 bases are TGTGCCAGCAGCTCCTGGACTGGGGAGTGGAATGAGCAGTTCTTC.

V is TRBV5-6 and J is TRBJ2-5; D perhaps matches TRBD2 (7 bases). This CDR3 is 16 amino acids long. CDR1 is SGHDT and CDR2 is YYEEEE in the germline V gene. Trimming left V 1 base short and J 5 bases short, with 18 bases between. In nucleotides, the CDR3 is TGTGCCAGCAGCTTGCAGGGGAGGGGTGTTTCGGAGACCCAGTACTTC. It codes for CASSLQGRGVSETQYF.

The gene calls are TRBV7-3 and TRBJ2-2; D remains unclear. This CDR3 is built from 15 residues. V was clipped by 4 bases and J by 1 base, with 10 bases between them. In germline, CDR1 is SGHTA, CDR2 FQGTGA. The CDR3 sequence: CASSSNPMNTGELFF. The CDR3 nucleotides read TGTGCCAGCAGCTCTAACCCGATGAACACCGGGGAGCTGTTTTTT.

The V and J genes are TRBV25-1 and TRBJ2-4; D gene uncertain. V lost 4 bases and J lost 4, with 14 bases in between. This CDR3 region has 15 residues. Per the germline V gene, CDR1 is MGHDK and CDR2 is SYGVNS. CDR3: CASSGSQDHKNIQYF. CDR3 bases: TGTGCCAGCAGTGGGAGCCAGGATCATAAAAACATTCAGTACTTC.

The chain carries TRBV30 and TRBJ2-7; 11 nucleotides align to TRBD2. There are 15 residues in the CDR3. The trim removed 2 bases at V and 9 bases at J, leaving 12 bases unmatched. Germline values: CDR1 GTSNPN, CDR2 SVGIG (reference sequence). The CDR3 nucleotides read TGTGCCTGGAGTACTGCGGGACTAGCGGAGGTCGGGCAGTACTTC. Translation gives CAWSTAGLAEVGQYF.

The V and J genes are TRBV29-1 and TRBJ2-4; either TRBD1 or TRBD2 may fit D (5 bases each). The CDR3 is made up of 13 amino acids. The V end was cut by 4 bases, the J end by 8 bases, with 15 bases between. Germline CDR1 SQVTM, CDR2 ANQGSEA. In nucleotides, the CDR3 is TGCAGCGTTGGGCCCAGGGAGCGGCACATTCAGTACTTC. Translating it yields CSVGPRERHIQYF.

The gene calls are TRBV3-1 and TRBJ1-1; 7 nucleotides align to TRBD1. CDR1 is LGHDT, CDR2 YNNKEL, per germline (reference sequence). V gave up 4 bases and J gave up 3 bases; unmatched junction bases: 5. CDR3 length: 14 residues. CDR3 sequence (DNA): TGTGCCAGCAGCCGACAGGGTACGTACACTGAAGCTTTCTTT. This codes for CASSRQGTYTEAFF.

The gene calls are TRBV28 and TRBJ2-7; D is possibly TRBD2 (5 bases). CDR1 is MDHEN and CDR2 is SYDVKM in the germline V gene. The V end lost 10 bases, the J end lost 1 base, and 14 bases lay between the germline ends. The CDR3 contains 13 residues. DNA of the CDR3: TGTGCCATCACCACGGGGAGTTCCTACGAGCAGTACTTC. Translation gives CAITTGSSYEQYF.

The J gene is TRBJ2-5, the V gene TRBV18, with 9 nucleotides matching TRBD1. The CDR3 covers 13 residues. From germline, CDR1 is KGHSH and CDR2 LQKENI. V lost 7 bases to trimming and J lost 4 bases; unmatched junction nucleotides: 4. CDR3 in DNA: TGTGCCAGCTACCCGGGACAGGGAGAGACCCAGTACTTC. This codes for CASYPGQGETQYF.

CDR3 bases: TGCGCCAGCAGCGCCCACAGGGGGCCCTCCTCCTACGAGCAGTACTTC. It codes for CASSAHRGPSSYEQYF. The gene calls are TRBV4-1 and TRBJ2-7, with 9 bases matching TRBD1. The length of the CDR3 is 16 residues. V lost 5 bases, J lost 0 bases, and 8 bases stayed unmatched. Germline V gene data show CDR1 as MGHRA and CDR2 as YSYEKL.

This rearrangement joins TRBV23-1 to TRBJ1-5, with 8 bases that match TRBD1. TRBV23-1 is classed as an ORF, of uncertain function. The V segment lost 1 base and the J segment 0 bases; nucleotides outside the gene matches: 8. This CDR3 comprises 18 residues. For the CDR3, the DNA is TGCGCCAGCAGTCAATTCCCCCGGGGACAGGTTAGCAATCAGCCCCAGCATTTT. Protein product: CASSQFPRGQVSNQPQHF.

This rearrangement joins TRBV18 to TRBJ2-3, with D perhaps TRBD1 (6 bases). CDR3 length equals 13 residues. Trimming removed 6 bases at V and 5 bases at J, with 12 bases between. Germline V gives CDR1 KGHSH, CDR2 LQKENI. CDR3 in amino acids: CASSDSLEDTQYF. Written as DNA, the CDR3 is TGTGCCAGCTCGGACAGCCTTGAAGATACGCAGTATTTT.

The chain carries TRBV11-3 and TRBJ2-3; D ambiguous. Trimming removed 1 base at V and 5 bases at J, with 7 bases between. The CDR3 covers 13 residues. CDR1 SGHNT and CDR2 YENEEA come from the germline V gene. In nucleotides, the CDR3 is TGTGCCAGCAGCTTAGCGGGTCGAGATACGCAGTATTTT. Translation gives CASSLAGRDTQYF. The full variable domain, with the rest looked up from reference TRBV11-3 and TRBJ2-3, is EAGVVQSPRYKIIEKKQPVAFWCNPISGHNTLYWYLQNLGQGPELLIRYENEEAVDDSQLPKDRFSAERLKGVDSTLKIQPAELGDSAVYLCASSLAGRDTQYFGPGTRLTVL.